What follows are 4 T cell receptor beta chains derived from one specimen sequenced in a study of spatial heterogeneity in lung cancer. Study-wide results and caveats: It was found that expanded intratumoral alpha and beta TCR counts tracked tumor mutation counts.

These receptors' targets are unknown. One entry per CDR3 protein, called by TCRdb with MiXCR from the 5' RACE reads. The table lists thousands of distinct CDR3 sequences, 18% of them singletons. As to time point: sample taken at primary tumor resection. Here the sequenced sample was lung tumor tissue, taken at surgery. These receptors came from a female donor with early-stage non-small cell lung cancer.

This clonotype is medium-sized (0.01 to 0.1%) by share. The rearrangement joins TRBV7-6 to TRBJ2-5, with TRBD2 as a possible D gene (6 bases). Germline values: CDR1 SGHVS, CDR2 FNYEAQ. V lost 5 bases and J lost 5, with 18 bases in between. This CDR3 comprises 15 residues. The CDR3 loop is CASSLVGTGTETQYF. As DNA, the CDR3 is TGTGCCAGCAGCCTGGTGGGGACGGGGACTGAGACCCAGTACTTC.

The chain carries TRBV9 and TRBJ2-5; no clear D gene. Germline V gene sequence: CDR1 SGDLS, CDR2 YYNGEE. CDR3 length: 12 residues. Trimming took off 0 bases at V and 5 bases at J, with 5 bases between the two ends. This CDR3 is CASSVVGETQYF. The CDR3 DNA reads as TGTGCCAGCAGCGTAGTCGGTGAGACCCAGTACTTC.

This clonotype was observed a few times. This chain links TRBV12-3 or TRBV12-4 with TRBJ2-1, with a tentative D call TRBD2 (6 bases). Trimming took off 5 bases at V and 5 bases at J, with 13 bases between the two ends. CDR3 length: 14 residues. CDR3 sequence reads: CASSRGGTDNEQFF. The CDR3 DNA reads TGTGCCAGCAGTAGGGGCGGGACCGACAATGAGCAGTTCTTC.

A few counts support this clonotype. The V and J genes are TRBV11-2 and TRBJ2-3; D is tentatively TRBD1 or TRBD2 (6 bases each). V lost 1 base to trimming and J lost 2 bases, with 7 bases between them. Germline V gene data show CDR1 as SGHAT and CDR2 as FQNNGV. The CDR3 is 14 amino acids. CDR3 nucleotides: TGTGCCAGCAGCTTAGCGGGGGCCACAGATACGCAGTATTTT. Its translation is CASSLAGATDTQYF.